This T cell receptor (beta chain) was identified during a study of blood T cell repertoires in COVID-19. The method was immunoSEQ multiplex PCR; TCRdb's version includes in-frame clones alone and lacks a portion of them. The table shows about 140,000 clones, with roughly four fifths occurring only once. As for this clone: Distinct nucleotide sequences in the sample also encode this CDR3.

Germline CDR1 and CDR2: MNHEY and SMNVEV (reference sequence). The CDR3 runs to 13 residues. Deletions cut 2 bases from V and 5 bases from J, with 9 bases between. The chain is built from TRBV27 and TRBJ1-2; D gene unclear. Sequenced input: PBMCs or T cells enriched from blood (not recorded which). The sequence derives from a woman between 18 and 29 years old who had been exposed to COVID-19. CDR3 region: CASSLNSLYGYTF. Written as DNA, the CDR3 is TGTGCCAGCAGTTTAAACAGCCTTTATGGCTACACCTTC.